This record concerns one T cell receptor (beta chain) sequence. This sample was included in a study of T cells in Graves' hyperthyroidism and ophthalmopathy. Trimming removed 4 bases from V and 6 bases from J; junction bases left unmatched: 6. CDR3 length: 14 amino acids. Germline V gene sequence: CDR1 SGHRS, CDR2 YFSETQ. There were TCR beta CDR3 regions amplified from RNA transcripts. Researchers ran a first-round RT-PCR on the TCR CDR3 using the HTBI primer set. TCRdb fed the multiplex PCR reads into MiXCR, producing one record per CDR3 protein. There are approximately 530,000 distinct CDR3 sequences in the sample; 15% to 20% occur only once, and about half lies in the top ten.

Sequences were obtained from blood. The receptor's source is a man aged 35 to 55 with Graves' ophthalmopathy. The gene calls are TRBV5-1 and TRBJ1-2; 10 bases are shared with TRBD1. The DNA of the CDR3 is TGCGCCAGCAGCGTGTCCGGGACAGGGGATGGCTACACCTTC. Translated, it gives CASSVSGTGDGYTF.